This TCR beta chain was recorded in a study of identical twins. Broader study findings: Possibly, invariant MAIT and iNKT cells partly confounded zero-insertion analyses.

Through template switching, a universal primer site was introduced, and the cDNA contained unique molecular identifiers. From the 5' RACE reads, TCRdb called clonotypes with MiXCR, one entry per CDR3 protein. The data show roughly 350,000 distinct CDR3 sequences, roughly an eighth seen once. Trimming took 5 bases from V and 4 from J, leaving 20 bases between them. The CDR3 is made up of 15 amino acids. The germline gives CDR1 DFQATT, CDR2 SNEGSKA (reference sequence). Healthy Caucasians made up all donors. This clonotype was found a few times. Antigen: not known. The same data also contributed to another study, on yellow fever vaccine responses in identical twins. This second report adds: Each twin's T cell response to the vaccine was reported to look partly convergent and partly personalized.

The clonotype was recovered from a woman between 18 and 30 years old in good health. The rearrangement joins TRBV20-1 to TRBJ2-5; TRBD1 might be the D (6 bases). The specimen sequenced was CD8+ T cells sorted from blood. CDR3 nucleotides: TGCAGTGCTGACGGGGACATATGGACTCCAGAGACCCAGTACTTC. Its translation is CSADGDIWTPETQYF.